The 3 T cell receptor beta chains presented below share a single source sample, sequenced in a study of cytomegalovirus exposure and HLA in healthy donors. The PCR used 60 Vbeta and 13 Jbeta primers. Method: immunoSEQ multiplex PCR; TCRdb's copy keeps in-frame clones and lacks some. The profile shows 95,000 to 150,000 clones, approximately 65% of them singletons. Sequencing was done on a sample of PBMCs. These receptors came from a man aged 18-30 years in good health and CMV-seronegative.

The chain joins TRBV11-2 to TRBJ2-5; TRBD2 might be the D (6 bases). CDR3 size: 16 residues. Germline V gives CDR1 SGHAT, CDR2 FQNNGV. Between the trimmed V and J ends, which lost 7 bases and 5 bases, there was a span of 23 bases. As DNA, the CDR3 is TGTGCCAGCACCCCCGGTCTTACGGGAGTGAGTGAGACCCAGTACTTC. Translating gives CASTPGLTGVSETQYF. The complete variable domain, with remaining parts taken from reference TRBV11-2 and TRBJ2-5, reads EAGVAQSPRYKIIEKRQSVAFWCNPISGHATLYWYQQILGQGPKLLIQFQNNGVVDDSQLPKDRFSAERLKGVDSTLKIQPAKLEDSAVYLCASTPGLTGVSETQYFGPGTRLLVL.

This chain uses TRBV6-4 with TRBJ2-3; D may be TRBD1 (6 bases). There are 14 residues in the CDR3. Germline V gene lookup returns CDR1 MRHNA and CDR2 SNTAGT. Trimming removed 5 bases from V and 6 bases from J, with 15 bases in between. CDR3 sequence: CASSLTGLRDTQYF. DNA for the CDR3: TGTGCCAGCAGTTTGACAGGCTTGAGGGATACGCAGTATTTT.

The chain has TRBV7-9 and TRBJ1-1; a possible D gene is TRBD1 (6 bases). The CDR3 has 15 residues. V was pared by 1 base and J by 2 bases, with 11 bases between. In germline, CDR1 is SEHNR, CDR2 FQNEAQ (reference sequence). The CDR3 sequence: CASSLVGGANTEAFF. The CDR3 DNA follows: TGTGCCAGCAGCTTAGTGGGGGGGGCTAACACTGAAGCTTTCTTT.